Following are 25 T cell receptor beta chains from one sample sequenced in a study of T cell repertoires in aging, cancer and after chemotherapy. A mixed TRB-A/B primer pool amplified rearranged TRB by multiplex touch-down PCR. Each CDR3 protein gets one entry after TCRdb re-called the multiplex PCR reads with MiXCR. The sample has about 8,600 distinct CDR3 sequences; roughly 25% are singletons. Amplification of TCR beta used genomic DNA extracted from peripheral blood. Sequencing input: blood. The receptors stem from a human donor with a blood cancer.

This clonotype qualifies as medium-sized. V and J are TRBV19 and TRBJ1-2; 7 bases are shared with TRBD1. The germline gives CDR1 LNHDA, CDR2 SQIVND (reference sequence). After removal of 4 bases from V and 8 bases from J, the junction contained 10 bases not matched to a gene. This CDR3 spans 14 amino acids. The CDR3 nucleotides are TGTGCCAGTAGTAGGCCGGACAGGAGATGGGGCTACACCTTC. Translation gives CASSRPDRRWGYTF.

Points on this clonotype: Since no conserved phenylalanine or tryptophan closes the CDR3, a read error is the likely cause. It is unclear where the CDR3 begins or ends on the DNA, so no DNA is shown, and the CDR3 is as TCRdb lists it. V is TRBV6-5 and J is TRBJ2-7; the table's D call TRBD1 went unverified against the DNA. Germline-derived CDR1 and CDR2 are MNHEY and SVGAGI. 9 amino acids form the CDR3, both terminal residues included. CDR3 sequence reads: CASSCRPGP.

Turning to this clonotype: A read error may account for a junction end that differs from germline. The chain is built from TRBV7-9 and TRBJ2-2; 11 nucleotides align to TRBD1. The V gene's germline CDR1 is SEHNR and CDR2 FQNEAQ (reference sequence). The CDR3 sequence is 16 residues long. The chain's CDR3 is CASRSGTGGFTGEPFF. In DNA, the CDR3 is TGTGCCAGCAGAAGCGGGACAGGGGGGTTCACCGGGGAGCCGTTTTTT.

This clonotype counts as medium-sized. The V call is TRBV27, the J call TRBJ2-7, with a weak D call TRBD2 (5 bases). V was cut by 10 bases and J by 2 bases, with 15 bases left in between. There are 13 residues in the CDR3. Germline CDR1 MNHEY, CDR2 SMNVEV (reference sequence). The CDR3 loop reads CATRLREAYEQYF. CDR3 DNA sequence: TGTGCCACCAGATTGAGGGAAGCCTACGAGCAGTACTTC.

This chain uses TRBV6-5 with TRBJ2-3; TRBD2 is a possible D gene (5 bases). The CDR3 loop spans 14 amino acids. CDR1 and CDR2 from the germline V gene are MNHEY and SVGAGI. V lost 5 bases and J lost 1, with 10 bases in between. The CDR3 DNA follows: TGTGCCAGCAGTCCCAGCGGTGGCACAGATACGCAGTATTTT. Translation: CASSPSGGTDTQYF.

The V and J genes are TRBV9 and TRBJ1-3, with a tentative D call TRBD1 (6 bases). V lost 0 bases to trimming and J lost 2 bases, with 12 bases between them. Germline V gene sequence: CDR1 SGDLS, CDR2 YYNGEE. The CDR3 has 16 amino acids. As DNA, the CDR3 is TGTGCCAGCAGCGTAGCTGATTGGACAGCTGGAAACACCATATATTTT. Translating gives CASSVADWTAGNTIYF.

This clonotype was seen a handful of times. This chain connects TRBV6-2 or TRBV6-3 to TRBJ1-5; D is unresolved. Trimming pared 6 bases from V and 5 bases from J, leaving 14 bases between. Germline CDR1 MNHEY, CDR2 SVGEGT. The CDR3 consists of 14 residues. Here the CDR3 reads CASRTRKEYQPQHF. CDR3 DNA sequence: TGTGCCAGCAGGACGAGAAAAGAGTATCAGCCCCAGCATTTT.

This rearrangement joins TRBV6-2 or TRBV6-3 to TRBJ1-5; TRBD1 matches 7 bases. This CDR3 region has 16 residues. Looked up from germline, CDR1 is MNHEY and CDR2 is SVGEGT. V lost 7 bases and J lost 2; bases outside the gene matches: 11. CDR3 nucleotide sequence: TGTGCCAGCACCAAGGGGGCCGCGTATGGCAATCAGCCCCAGCATTTT. Translated: CASTKGAAYGNQPQHF.

This clonotype rates as medium-sized (0.01 to 0.1%). The chain is built from TRBV7-6 and TRBJ2-1, with D perhaps matching TRBD2 (6 bases). The length of the CDR3 is 15 residues. V was clipped by 1 base and J by 5 bases, with 12 bases between them. Germline V gene sequence: CDR1 SGHVS, CDR2 FNYEAQ. Here the CDR3 DNA reads TGTGCCAGCAGCTTAGAAGCGGGTGTACACAATGAGCAGTTCTTC. As protein: CASSLEAGVHNEQFF.

Sample share makes this clonotype medium-sized (0.01 to 0.1%). The chain uses TRBV5-4 and TRBJ2-2; the D gene is possibly TRBD2 (5 bases). Germline CDR1 reads SGHNT; CDR2 reads YYREEE (reference sequence). V lost 4 bases and J 0 bases, leaving 10 bases between the germline ends. This CDR3 has 15 amino acids. CDR3 region: CASSLPGTNTGELFF. DNA of the CDR3: TGTGCCAGCAGCCTCCCCGGGACGAACACCGGGGAGCTGTTTTTT.

The chain links TRBV19 to TRBJ2-3; D remains unclear. V was trimmed by 3 bases and J by 1 base, leaving 8 bases between them. The CDR3 is 14 residues long. CDR1 and CDR2 from the germline V gene are LNHDA and SQIVND (reference sequence). The DNA of the CDR3 is TGTGCCAGTAGTATTTCGCCTGGCACAGATACGCAGTATTTT. This gives the protein CASSISPGTDTQYF.

This clonotype was seen only a few times. J is TRBJ1-2 and V is TRBV10-3, with D possibly matching TRBD1 (6 bases). The germline gives CDR1 ENHRY, CDR2 SYGVKD. The CDR3 spans 14 residues. V was shortened by 3 bases and J by 5 bases, with 13 bases between the two germline ends. The CDR3 bases are TGTGCCATCAGTGATTGGGGGCGCGAGTATGGCTACACCTTC. This encodes CAISDWGREYGYTF.

The rearrangement uses TRBV27 and TRBJ2-7; 11 nucleotides align to TRBD1. The CDR3 has 15 amino acids. The germline V gene has CDR1 MNHEY and CDR2 SMNVEV (reference sequence). J gave up 2 bases and V 2 bases, and 2 bases lay outside the gene matches. The CDR3 DNA reads TGTGCCAGCAGTTTAAGGGGACAGGGGGCCTACGAGCAGTACTTC. It encodes CASSLRGQGAYEQYF.

The sample holds a few counts of this clonotype. This sequence joins TRBV7-2 and TRBJ2-1; TRBD2 aligns across 16 bases. With V trimmed by 7 bases and J by 9 bases, 9 bases remained unmatched. Looked up from germline, CDR1 is SGHTA and CDR2 is FQGNSA. The CDR3 loop spans 16 amino acids. CDR3 DNA sequence: TGTGCCAGCACCAAGGGACTAGCGGGAGGGATCGGTGAGCAGTTCTTC. Residues: CASTKGLAGGIGEQFF.

This clonotype was counted many times. The gene calls are TRBV7-9 and TRBJ2-2; D may be TRBD1 or TRBD2 (5 bases each). This CDR3 has 16 residues. In germline, CDR1 is SEHNR, CDR2 FQNEAQ (reference sequence). V was shortened by 5 bases and J by 9 bases, with 22 bases between the two germline ends. This CDR3 reads CASSTFAGALVRELFF. The CDR3 nucleotides are TGTGCCAGCAGCACCTTTGCCGGGGCGCTCGTCCGGGAGCTGTTTTTT.

This clonotype was seen a few times. The CDR3 loop is CASSQGQGVHTQYF. CDR3 sequence (DNA): TGTGCCAGCAGCCAAGGGCAGGGAGTACATACGCAGTATTTT. This sequence joins TRBV14 and TRBJ2-3; D possibly matches TRBD1 or TRBD2 (5 bases each). Germline V gene sequence: CDR1 SGHDN, CDR2 FVKESK. The CDR3 runs 14 residues. V gave up 1 base and J gave up 7 bases, with 12 bases separating them.

Regarding this clonotype: Possible read error: a much larger clone is one base away. The rearrangement uses TRBV6-2 or TRBV6-3 and TRBJ2-7; D unresolved. Germline loops: CDR1 MNHEY, CDR2 SVGEGT. This CDR3 is 15 amino acids long. The DNA for the CDR3 is TGTGCCAGCAGCGCCCGAAAATACTTACTCTACAAGCAGTACTTC. Amino acids: CASSARKYLLYKQYF.

This clonotype was counted a few times. This sequence joins TRBV7-2 and TRBJ2-5; 8 bases agree with TRBD2. Germline V gives CDR1 SGHTA, CDR2 FQGNSA. The V gene end was trimmed by 5 bases and the J gene end by 5 bases; junction bases not matched to a gene: 10. CDR3 length equals 15 residues. The CDR3 protein is CASSPQSRGGETQYF. In DNA, the CDR3 is TGTGCCAGCAGCCCCCAGTCACGCGGGGGGGAGACCCAGTACTTC.

By proportion, this clonotype is medium-sized. The V call is TRBV19, the J call TRBJ1-5, with TRBD1 identical over 7 bases. The CDR3 loop spans 15 amino acids. Germline CDR1 reads LNHDA; CDR2 reads SQIVND (reference sequence). V lost 5 bases to trimming and J lost 5 bases; unmatched junction nucleotides: 9. CDR3 protein: CASSSGQGGYQPQHF. CDR3 DNA: TGTGCCAGTAGTTCCGGCCAGGGGGGGTATCAGCCCCAGCATTTT. Variable domain in full (rest from reference TRBV19 and TRBJ1-5): DGGITQSPKYLFRKEGQNVTLSCEQNLNHDAMYWYRQDPGQGLRLIYYSQIVNDFQKGDIAEGYSVSREKKESFPLTVTSAQKNPTAFYLCASSSGQGGYQPQHFGDGTRLSIL.

The rearrangement joins TRBV5-4 to TRBJ2-1; 12 bases map to TRBD2. The ends lost 4 bases at V and 0 bases at J; junction bases unmatched: 5. This CDR3 spans 17 amino acids. Germline CDR1 reads SGHNT; CDR2 reads YYREEE (reference sequence). The CDR3 loop reads CASSTRTSGNSYNEQFF. DNA for the CDR3: TGTGCCAGCAGCACCAGGACTAGCGGGAACTCCTACAATGAGCAGTTCTTC.

This clonotype is judged medium-sized. The chain recombines TRBV19 with TRBJ2-1; 10 positions match TRBD2. After removal of 6 bases from V and 3 bases from J, the junction contained 5 bases not matched to a gene. This CDR3 is 15 amino acids long. The germline V gene has CDR1 LNHDA and CDR2 SQIVND (reference sequence). The CDR3 protein is CASSQTSGDYNEQFF. CDR3 bases: TGTGCCAGTAGCCAAACTAGCGGGGACTACAATGAGCAGTTCTTC.

Judged by abundance, this clonotype is medium-sized. The V gene is TRBV6-1, the J gene TRBJ1-2; D call uncertain. CDR3 length: 15 amino acids. Trimming removed 10 bases at V and 5 bases at J, with 23 bases between. Per the germline V gene, CDR1 is MNHNS and CDR2 is SASEGT. The CDR3 DNA reads TGTGCCACCACACACCTCAGGACGGTCCCGTATGGCTACACCTTC. Protein sequence: CATTHLRTVPYGYTF.

Relative to its sample, this clonotype is medium-sized. The chain links TRBV7-9 to TRBJ2-1, with D maybe TRBD1 (5 bases). CDR3 length: 12 amino acids. V was cut by 1 base and J by 12 bases, with 10 bases left in between. From germline, CDR1 is SEHNR and CDR2 FQNEAQ (reference sequence). The CDR3 is CASSLDSTGQFF. The CDR3 nucleotides read TGTGCCAGCAGCTTAGACTCAACAGGGCAGTTCTTC.

The V call is TRBV10-3, the J call TRBJ1-2, with D uncertain. Trimming took off 0 bases at V and 2 bases at J, with 7 bases between the two ends. This CDR3 has 14 amino acids. CDR1 and CDR2 (germline): ENHRY, SYGVKD. This CDR3 is CAISESIGNYGYTF. The CDR3 coding sequence is TGTGCCATCAGTGAGTCGATAGGGAACTATGGCTACACCTTC.

This clonotype rates as medium-sized. This rearrangement joins TRBV27 to TRBJ2-1; a possible D gene is TRBD2 (6 bases). The CDR3 covers 14 residues. V lost 2 bases, J lost 1 base, and 6 bases lay in between. The germline V gene encodes CDR1 MNHEY and CDR2 SMNVEV (reference sequence). The CDR3: CASSLGGSYNEQFF. The CDR3 coding sequence is TGTGCCAGCAGTTTAGGAGGGTCCTACAATGAGCAGTTCTTC.